Sequencing of this TCR beta chain was carried out in a study of blood T cell repertoires in COVID-19. Study summary: The United States, Italy and Spain were the sources of the acute and convalescent COVID-19 samples. T cells, B-cell-depleted T cells, or PBMCs provided the cDNA or gDNA that served as material.

Per germline, CDR1 SGHNT and CDR2 YYREEE (reference sequence). After removal of 4 bases from V and 9 bases from J, the junction contained 12 bases not matched to a gene. The CDR3 runs to 17 residues. All enrollees were roughly 18 to 100 years old and from fewer than 30 US areas. Authors' methods: Counts of nucleated cells, estimated from reference gene primer amplification, were obtained. Libraries were prepared by immunoSEQ multiplex PCR; TCRdb keeps only in-frame clonotypes and omits some of them. V and J calls and clone size are those listed in that table; D and trimming were worked out from the DNA. The sample comprises under 150,000 clones, over 75% of which are singletons, and roughly 3.7% rests with the top ten.

Sequencing was carried out using PBMCs or T cells enriched from blood (not recorded which). The sequence was obtained from a man aged 50 or older in a cohort exposed to, infected with or recovered from COVID-19 (not recorded which). The chain links TRBV5-4 to TRBJ2-3; 15 positions match TRBD2. CDR3 residues: CASSTELGLAGGGTQYF. CDR3 sequence (DNA): TGTGCCAGCAGCACCGAACTGGGACTAGCGGGAGGAGGGACGCAGTATTTT.